This TCR beta chain stems from a study of blood T cell repertoires in COVID-19. As for the study in general: From the United States, Italy and Spain came samples of acute and convalescent COVID-19. In each case, the material was cDNA or gDNA derived from T cells, B-cell-depleted T cells, or PBMCs.

The V end lost 4 bases, the J end lost 2 bases, and 16 bases lay between the germline ends. Germline loops: CDR1 SGHDT, CDR2 YYEEEE. This CDR3 spans 15 amino acids. Sequencing used immunoSEQ multiplex PCR; TCRdb keeps in-frame clones, though not all of them. There are a few hundred thousand clones in the sample; 91% occur only once, and around 2.6% lies in the top ten. Material: peripheral blood. The sequence was obtained from a young adult with COVID-19, enrolled during active disease. This chain connects TRBV5-6 to TRBJ2-7; D unclear. The CDR3, as DNA: TGTGCCAGCAGCGTTAACTCCGCCTTGCCCTACGAGCAGTACTTC. Encoded protein: CASSVNSALPYEQYF.